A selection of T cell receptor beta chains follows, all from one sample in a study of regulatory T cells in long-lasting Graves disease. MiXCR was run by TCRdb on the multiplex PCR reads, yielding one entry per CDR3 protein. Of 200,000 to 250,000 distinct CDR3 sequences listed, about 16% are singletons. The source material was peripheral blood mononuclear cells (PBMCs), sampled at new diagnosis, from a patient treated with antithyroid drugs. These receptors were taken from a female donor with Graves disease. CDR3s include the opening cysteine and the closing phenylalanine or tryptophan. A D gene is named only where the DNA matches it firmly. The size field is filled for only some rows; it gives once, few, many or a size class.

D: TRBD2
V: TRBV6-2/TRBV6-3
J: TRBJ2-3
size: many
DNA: TGTGCCAGCAGCGCCCGGGGGGGACTAGGCACAGATACGCAGTATTTT
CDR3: CASSARGGLGTDTQYF

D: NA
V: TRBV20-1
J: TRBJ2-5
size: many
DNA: TGCAGTGGGTGGGACCCCCGGTGGGAGACCCAGTACTTC
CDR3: CSGWDPRWETQYF

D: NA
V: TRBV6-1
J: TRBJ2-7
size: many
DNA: TGTGCCAGCAGTGAAAAGGGGGACTTTTTGGAGCAGTACTTC
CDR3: CASSEKGDFLEQYF

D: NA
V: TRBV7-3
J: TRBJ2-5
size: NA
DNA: TGTGCCAGCAGCCCCAACTCGGACCAAGAGACCCAGTACTTC
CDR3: CASSPNSDQETQYF

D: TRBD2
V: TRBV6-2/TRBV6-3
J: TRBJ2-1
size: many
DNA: TGTGCCAGCAGTTACTCACTAGCGGGAGATGAGCAGTTCTTC
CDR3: CASSYSLAGDEQFF

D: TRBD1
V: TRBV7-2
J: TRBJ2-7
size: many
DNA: TGTGCCAGCAGCCCAAGGGGACAGGGTGACGAGCAGTACTTC
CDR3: CASSPRGQGDEQYF

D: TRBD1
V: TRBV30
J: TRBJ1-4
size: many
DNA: TGTGCCTGCTTACAGGGGGATGAAAAACTGTTTTTT
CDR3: CACLQGDEKLFF

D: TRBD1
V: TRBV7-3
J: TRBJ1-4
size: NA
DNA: TGTGCCAGCAGCCTCAACAGGGGGCCGGGGGAAAAACTGTTTTTT
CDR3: CASSLNRGPGEKLFF

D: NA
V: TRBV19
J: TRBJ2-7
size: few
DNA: TGTGCCAGTAGTATCTCGGGTAGCTCCTACGAGCAGTACTTC
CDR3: CASSISGSSYEQYF

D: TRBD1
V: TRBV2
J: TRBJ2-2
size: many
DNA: TGTGCCAGCAGTCTGACAGGGGGCGCAGGGAACACCGGGGAGCTGTTTTTT
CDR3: CASSLTGGAGNTGELFF

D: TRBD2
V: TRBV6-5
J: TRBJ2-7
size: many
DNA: TGTGCCAGCAGTTACGTGGGACTAAGCTCCTACGAGCAGTACTTC
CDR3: CASSYVGLSSYEQYF

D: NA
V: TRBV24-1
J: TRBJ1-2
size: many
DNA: TGTGCCACCAGTGAGGAGGGGGGCTATGGCTACACCTTC
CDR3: CATSEEGGYGYTF

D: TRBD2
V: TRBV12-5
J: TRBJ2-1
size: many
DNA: TGTGCTAGTGGAACGGGACTAGCGGCCTGGGGTGAGCAGTTCTTC
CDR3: CASGTGLAAWGEQFF

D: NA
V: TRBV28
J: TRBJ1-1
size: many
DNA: TGTGCCAGCGCACAGGAGAACACTGAAGCTTTCTTT
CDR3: CASAQENTEAFF

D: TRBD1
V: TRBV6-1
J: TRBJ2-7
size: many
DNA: TGTGCCAGCAGACCGGGACAGGGCCCAAGTTACGAGCAGTACTTC
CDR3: CASRPGQGPSYEQYF

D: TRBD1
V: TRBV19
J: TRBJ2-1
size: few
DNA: TGTGCCAGTAACCCCGGACAGGGGGAAGGGAATGAGCAGTTCTTC
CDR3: CASNPGQGEGNEQFF